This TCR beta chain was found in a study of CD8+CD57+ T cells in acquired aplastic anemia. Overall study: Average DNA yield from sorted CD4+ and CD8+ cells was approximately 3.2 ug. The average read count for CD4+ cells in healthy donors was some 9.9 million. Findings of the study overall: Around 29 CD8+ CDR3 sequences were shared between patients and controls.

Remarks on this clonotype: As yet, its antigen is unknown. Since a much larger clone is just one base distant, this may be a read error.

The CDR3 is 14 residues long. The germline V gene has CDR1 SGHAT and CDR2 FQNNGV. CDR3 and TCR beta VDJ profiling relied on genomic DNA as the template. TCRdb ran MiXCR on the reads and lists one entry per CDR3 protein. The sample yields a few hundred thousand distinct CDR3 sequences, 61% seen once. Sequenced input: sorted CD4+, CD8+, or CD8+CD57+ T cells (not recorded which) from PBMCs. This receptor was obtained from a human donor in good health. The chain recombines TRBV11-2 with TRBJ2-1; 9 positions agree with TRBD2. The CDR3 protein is CVSSPPGLAYEQFF. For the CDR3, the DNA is TGTGTCAGCAGCCCACCGGGACTAGCTTATGAGCAGTTCTTC.